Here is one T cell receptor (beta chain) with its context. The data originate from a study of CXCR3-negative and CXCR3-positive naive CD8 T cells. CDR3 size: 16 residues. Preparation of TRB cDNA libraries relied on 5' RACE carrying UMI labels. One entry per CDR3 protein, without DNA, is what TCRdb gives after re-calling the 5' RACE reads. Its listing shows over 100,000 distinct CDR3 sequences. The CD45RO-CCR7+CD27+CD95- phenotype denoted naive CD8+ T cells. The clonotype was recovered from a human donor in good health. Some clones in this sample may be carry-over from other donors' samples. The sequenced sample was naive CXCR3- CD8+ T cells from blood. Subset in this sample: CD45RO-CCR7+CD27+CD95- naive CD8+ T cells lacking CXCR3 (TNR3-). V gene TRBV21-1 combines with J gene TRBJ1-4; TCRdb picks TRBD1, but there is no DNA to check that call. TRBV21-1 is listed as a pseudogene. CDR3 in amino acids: CASIFPSTGGVEKLFF.